This T cell receptor beta chain was recovered during a study of blood T cell repertoires in COVID-19. Study-wide context: Sources were T cells, B-cell-depleted T cells, or PBMCs; the material itself was cDNA or gDNA.

Germline loops: CDR1 SEHNR, CDR2 FQNEAQ (reference sequence). The V end lost 5 bases, the J end lost 0 bases, and 12 bases lay between the germline ends. CDR3 length equals 15 residues. The repertoire was sequenced with immunoSEQ multiplex PCR; TCRdb's copy has only in-frame clones and lacks some. Of 70,000 or so clones listed, 90% were seen once; the top ten hold approximately 1.6%. This clone has just one count. Sequenced: peripheral blood. This TCR came from a man aged 45 to 65 with acute or convalescent COVID-19. This chain uses TRBV7-9 with TRBJ2-3; the D gene is possibly TRBD2 (7 bases). The DNA for the CDR3 is TGTGCCAGCAGCCCCCGGGGGGCGAGCACAGATACGCAGTATTTT. It yields the protein CASSPRGASTDTQYF.